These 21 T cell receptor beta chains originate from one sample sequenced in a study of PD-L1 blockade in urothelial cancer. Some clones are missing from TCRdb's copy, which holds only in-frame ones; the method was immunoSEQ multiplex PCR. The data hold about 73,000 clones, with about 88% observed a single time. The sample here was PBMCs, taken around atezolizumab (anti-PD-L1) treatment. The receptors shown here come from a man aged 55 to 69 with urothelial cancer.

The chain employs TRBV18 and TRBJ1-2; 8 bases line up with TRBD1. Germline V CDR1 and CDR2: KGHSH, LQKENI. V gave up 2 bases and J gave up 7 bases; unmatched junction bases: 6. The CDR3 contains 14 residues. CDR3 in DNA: TGTGCCAGCTCACCAATGGACAGGGAACGTGGCTACACCTTC. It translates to CASSPMDRERGYTF.

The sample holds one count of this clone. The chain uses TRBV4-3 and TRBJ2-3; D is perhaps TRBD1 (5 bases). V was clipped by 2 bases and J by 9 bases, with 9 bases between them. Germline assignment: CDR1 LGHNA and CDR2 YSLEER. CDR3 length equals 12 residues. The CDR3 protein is CASSQQGYTQYF. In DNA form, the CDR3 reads TGCGCCAGCAGCCAACAGGGTTACACGCAGTATTTT.

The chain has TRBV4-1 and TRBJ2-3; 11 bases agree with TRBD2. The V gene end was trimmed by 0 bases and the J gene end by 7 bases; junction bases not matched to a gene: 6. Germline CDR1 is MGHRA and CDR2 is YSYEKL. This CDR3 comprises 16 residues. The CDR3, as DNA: TGCGCCAGCAGCCAAGATTTTAGCGGGGGGGGAAATACGCAGTATTTT. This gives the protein CASSQDFSGGGNTQYF.

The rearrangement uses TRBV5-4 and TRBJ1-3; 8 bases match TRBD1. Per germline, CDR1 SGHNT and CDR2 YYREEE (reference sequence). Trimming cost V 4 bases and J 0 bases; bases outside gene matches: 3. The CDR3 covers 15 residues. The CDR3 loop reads CASSAGQASGNTIYF. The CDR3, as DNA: TGTGCCAGCAGCGCGGGACAGGCCTCTGGAAACACCATATATTTT. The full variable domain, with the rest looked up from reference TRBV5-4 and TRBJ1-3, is ETGVTQSPTHLIKTRGQQVTLRCSSQSGHNTVSWYQQALGQGPQFIFQYYREEENGRGNFPPRFSGLQFPNYSSELNVNALELDDSALYLCASSAGQASGNTIYFGEGSWLTVV.

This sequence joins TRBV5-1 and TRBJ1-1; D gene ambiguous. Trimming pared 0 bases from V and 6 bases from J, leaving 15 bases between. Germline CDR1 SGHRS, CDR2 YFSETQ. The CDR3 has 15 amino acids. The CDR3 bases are TGCGCCAGCAGCTTGGACGGGAGGGTTATATCTGAAGCTTTCTTT. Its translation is CASSLDGRVISEAFF. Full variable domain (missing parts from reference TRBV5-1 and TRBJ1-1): KAGVTQTPRYLIKTRGQQVTLSCSPISGHRSVSWYQQTPGQGLQFLFEYFSETQRNKGNFPGRFSGRQFSNSRSEMNVSTLELGDSALYLCASSLDGRVISEAFFGQGTRLTVV.

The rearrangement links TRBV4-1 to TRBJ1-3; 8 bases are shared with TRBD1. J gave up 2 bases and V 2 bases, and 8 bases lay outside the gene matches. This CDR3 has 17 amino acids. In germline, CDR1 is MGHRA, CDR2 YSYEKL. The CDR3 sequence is CASSQTETGVAGNTIYF. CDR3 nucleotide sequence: TGCGCCAGCAGCCAAACTGAGACAGGGGTGGCTGGAAACACCATATATTTT.

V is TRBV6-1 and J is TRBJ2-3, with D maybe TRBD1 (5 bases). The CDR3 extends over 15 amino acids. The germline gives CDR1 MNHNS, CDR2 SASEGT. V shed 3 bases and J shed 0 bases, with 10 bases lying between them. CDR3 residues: CASSDGQGSTDTQYF. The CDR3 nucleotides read TGTGCCAGCAGTGACGGTCAGGGCAGCACAGATACGCAGTATTTT.

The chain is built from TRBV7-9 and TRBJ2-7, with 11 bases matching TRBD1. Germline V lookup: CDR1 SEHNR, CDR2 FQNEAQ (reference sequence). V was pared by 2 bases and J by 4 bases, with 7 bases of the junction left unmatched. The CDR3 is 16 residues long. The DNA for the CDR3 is TGTGCCAGCAGCTTACTTGCCGGGACAGGGGGTTACGAGCAGTACTTC. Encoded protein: CASSLLAGTGGYEQYF.

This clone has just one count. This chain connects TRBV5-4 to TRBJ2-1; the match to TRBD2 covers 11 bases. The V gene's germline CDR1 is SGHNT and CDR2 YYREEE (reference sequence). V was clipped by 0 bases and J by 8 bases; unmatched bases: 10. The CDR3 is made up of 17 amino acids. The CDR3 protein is CASSLAPSGRLAYEQFF. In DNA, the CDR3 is TGTGCCAGCAGCTTGGCTCCTAGCGGGAGGTTGGCGTATGAGCAGTTCTTC.

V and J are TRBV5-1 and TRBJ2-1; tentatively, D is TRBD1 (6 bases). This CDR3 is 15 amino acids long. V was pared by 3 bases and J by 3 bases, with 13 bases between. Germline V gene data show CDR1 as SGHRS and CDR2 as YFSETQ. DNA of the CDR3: TGCGCCAGCAGCTCGGGACAAACCATCTACAATGAGCAGTTCTTC. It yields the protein CASSSGQTIYNEQFF. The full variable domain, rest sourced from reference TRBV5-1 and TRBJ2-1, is KAGVTQTPRYLIKTRGQQVTLSCSPISGHRSVSWYQQTPGQGLQFLFEYFSETQRNKGNFPGRFSGRQFSNSRSEMNVSTLELGDSALYLCASSSGQTIYNEQFFGPGTRLTVL.

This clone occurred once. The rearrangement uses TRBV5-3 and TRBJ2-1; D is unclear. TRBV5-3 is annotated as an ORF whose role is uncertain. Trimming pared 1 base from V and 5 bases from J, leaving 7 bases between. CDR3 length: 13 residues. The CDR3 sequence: CARSLQADNEQFF. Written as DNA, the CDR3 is TGTGCCAGAAGCTTGCAGGCAGACAATGAGCAGTTCTTC.

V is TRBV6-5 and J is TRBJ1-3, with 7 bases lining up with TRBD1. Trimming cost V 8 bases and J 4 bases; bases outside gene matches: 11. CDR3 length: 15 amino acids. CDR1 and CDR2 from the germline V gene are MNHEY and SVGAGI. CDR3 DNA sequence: TGTGCCAGCGGTCAAACAGGGGCAGCCGGAAACACCATATATTTT. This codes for CASGQTGAAGNTIYF.

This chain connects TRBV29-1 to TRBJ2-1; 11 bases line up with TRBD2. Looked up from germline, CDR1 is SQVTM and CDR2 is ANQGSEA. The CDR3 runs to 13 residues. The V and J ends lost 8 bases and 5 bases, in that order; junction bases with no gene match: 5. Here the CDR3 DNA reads TGCAGCCTTGGGACTAGCGGAAACAATGAGCAGTTCTTC. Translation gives CSLGTSGNNEQFF.

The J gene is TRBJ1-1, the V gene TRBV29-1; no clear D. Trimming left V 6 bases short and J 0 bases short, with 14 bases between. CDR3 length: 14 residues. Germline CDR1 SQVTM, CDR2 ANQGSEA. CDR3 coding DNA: TGCAGCGTAGACTACGGACGGCTGAACACTGAAGCTTTCTTT. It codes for CSVDYGRLNTEAFF.

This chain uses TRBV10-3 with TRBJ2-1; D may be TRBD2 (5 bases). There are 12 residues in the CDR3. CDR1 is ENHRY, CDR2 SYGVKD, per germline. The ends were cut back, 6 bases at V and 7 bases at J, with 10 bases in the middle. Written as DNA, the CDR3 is TGTGCCATCAGCGGACTTCTTAATGAGCAGTTCTTC. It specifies CAISGLLNEQFF.

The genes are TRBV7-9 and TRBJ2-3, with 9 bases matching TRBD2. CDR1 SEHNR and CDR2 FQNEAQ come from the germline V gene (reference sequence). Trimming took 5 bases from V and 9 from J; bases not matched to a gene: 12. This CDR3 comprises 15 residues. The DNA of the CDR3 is TGTGCCAGCAGCCGCGGGGGGGACCCCGTGGGGACGCAGTATTTT. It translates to CASSRGGDPVGTQYF.

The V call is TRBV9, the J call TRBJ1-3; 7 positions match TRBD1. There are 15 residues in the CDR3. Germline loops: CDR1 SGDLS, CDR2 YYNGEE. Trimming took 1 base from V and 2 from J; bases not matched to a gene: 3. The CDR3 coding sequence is TGTGCCAGCAGCGTATCCGGGACAGCTGGAAACACCATATATTTT. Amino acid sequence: CASSVSGTAGNTIYF.

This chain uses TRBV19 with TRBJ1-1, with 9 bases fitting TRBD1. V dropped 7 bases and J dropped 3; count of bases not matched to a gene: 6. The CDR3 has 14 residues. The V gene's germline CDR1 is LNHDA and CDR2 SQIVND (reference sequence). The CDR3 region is CASNTGGWDTEAFF. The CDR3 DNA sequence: TGTGCCAGTAACACAGGGGGCTGGGACACTGAAGCTTTCTTT.

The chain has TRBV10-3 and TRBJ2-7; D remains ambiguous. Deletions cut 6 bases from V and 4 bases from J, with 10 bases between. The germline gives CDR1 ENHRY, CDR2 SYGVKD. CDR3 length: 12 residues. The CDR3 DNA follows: TGTGCCATCAGCGACACGCTTTACGAGCAGTACTTC. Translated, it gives CAISDTLYEQYF.

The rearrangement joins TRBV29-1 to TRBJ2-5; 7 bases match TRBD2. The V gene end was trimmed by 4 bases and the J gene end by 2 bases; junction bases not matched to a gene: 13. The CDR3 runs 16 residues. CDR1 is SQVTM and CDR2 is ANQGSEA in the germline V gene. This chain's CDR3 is CSVGSNFAGVQETQYF. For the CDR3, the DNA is TGCAGCGTTGGGTCAAATTTTGCGGGGGTACAAGAGACCCAGTACTTC.

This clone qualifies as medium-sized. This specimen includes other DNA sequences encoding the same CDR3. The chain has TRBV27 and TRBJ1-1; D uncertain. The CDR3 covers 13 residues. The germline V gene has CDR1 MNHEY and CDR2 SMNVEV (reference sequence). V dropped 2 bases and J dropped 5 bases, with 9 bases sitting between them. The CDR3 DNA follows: TGTGCCAGCAGTTTAGGGAGAGGGACTGAAGCTTTCTTT. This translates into CASSLGRGTEAFF.